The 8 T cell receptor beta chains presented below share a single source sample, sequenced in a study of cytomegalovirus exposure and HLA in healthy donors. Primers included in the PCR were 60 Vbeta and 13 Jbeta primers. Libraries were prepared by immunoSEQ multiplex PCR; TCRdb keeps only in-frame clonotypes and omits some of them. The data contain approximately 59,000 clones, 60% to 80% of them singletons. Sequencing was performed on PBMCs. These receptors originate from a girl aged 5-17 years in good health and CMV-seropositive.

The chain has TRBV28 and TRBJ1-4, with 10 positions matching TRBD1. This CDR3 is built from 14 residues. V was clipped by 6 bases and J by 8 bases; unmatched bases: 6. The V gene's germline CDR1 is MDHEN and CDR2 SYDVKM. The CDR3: CASSQGTGEEKLFF. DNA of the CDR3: TGTGCCAGCAGCCAGGGGACAGGGGAAGAAAAACTGTTTTTT.

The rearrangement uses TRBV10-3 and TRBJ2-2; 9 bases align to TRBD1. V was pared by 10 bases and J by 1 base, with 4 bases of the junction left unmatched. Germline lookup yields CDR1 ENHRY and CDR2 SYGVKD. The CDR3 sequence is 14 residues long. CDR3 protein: CATGQGKNTGELFF. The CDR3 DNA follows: TGTGCCACGGGACAGGGCAAGAACACCGGGGAGCTGTTTTTT.

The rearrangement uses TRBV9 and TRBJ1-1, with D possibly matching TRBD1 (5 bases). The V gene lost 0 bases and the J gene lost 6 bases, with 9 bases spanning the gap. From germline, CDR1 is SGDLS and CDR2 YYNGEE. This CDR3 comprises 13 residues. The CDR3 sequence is CASSVVGVAEAFF. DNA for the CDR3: TGTGCCAGCAGCGTAGTAGGGGTCGCTGAAGCTTTCTTT.

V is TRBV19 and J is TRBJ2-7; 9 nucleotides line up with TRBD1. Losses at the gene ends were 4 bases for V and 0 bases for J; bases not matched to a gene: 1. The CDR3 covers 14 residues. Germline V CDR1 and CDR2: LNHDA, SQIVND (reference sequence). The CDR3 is CASSRTGASYEQYF. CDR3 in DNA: TGTGCCAGTAGTAGGACAGGGGCCTCCTACGAGCAGTACTTC.

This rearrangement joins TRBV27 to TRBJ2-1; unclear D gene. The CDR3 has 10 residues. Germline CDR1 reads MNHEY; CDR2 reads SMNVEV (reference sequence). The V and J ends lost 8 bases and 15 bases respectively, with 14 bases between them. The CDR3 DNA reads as TGTGCCAGCGGGCCGACCTTTCTGTTCTTC. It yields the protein CASGPTFLFF.

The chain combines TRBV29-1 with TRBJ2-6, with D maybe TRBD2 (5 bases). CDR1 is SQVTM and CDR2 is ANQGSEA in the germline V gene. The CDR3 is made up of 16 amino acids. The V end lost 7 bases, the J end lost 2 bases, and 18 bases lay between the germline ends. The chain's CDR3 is CSARRGPSTGANVLTF. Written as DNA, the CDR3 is TGCAGCGCCCGACGAGGGCCCAGCACTGGGGCCAACGTCCTGACTTTC.

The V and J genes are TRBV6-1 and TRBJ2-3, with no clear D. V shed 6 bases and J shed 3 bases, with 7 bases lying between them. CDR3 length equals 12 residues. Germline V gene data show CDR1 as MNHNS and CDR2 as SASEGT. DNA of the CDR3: TGTGCCAGCAGGGCCCCAACAGATACGCAGTATTTT. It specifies CASRAPTDTQYF.

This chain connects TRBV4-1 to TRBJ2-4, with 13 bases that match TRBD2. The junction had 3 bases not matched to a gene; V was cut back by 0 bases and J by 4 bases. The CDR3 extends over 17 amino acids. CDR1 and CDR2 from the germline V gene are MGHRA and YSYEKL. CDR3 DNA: TGCGCCAGCAGCCAAGATTGGACTAGCGGGGGAAAAAACATTCAGTACTTC. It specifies CASSQDWTSGGKNIQYF.